The rows below give T cell receptor beta chains drawn from one sample of a study of blood T cell repertoires in COVID-19. Profiled with immunoSEQ multiplex PCR; TCRdb holds only in-frame clones, not every one. The sample lists some 270,000 clones; roughly 89% were seen once. Specimen: PBMCs or T cells enriched from blood (not recorded which). These receptors were collected from a woman between 35 and 50 years old who had recovered from COVID-19. The CDR3 runs from the conserved cysteine through the conserved F or W. The order of the fields is V gene, J gene, D gene, clone size, CDR3 protein, CDR3 DNA. D genes are given only for firm matches. Rows give clone size only sometimes, using once, few, many, or a class for an expanded clone.

v_gene: TRBV6-5; j_gene: TRBJ1-3; d_gene: .; abundance: .; CDR3aa: CASSYATGSGNTIYF; CDR3nt: TGTGCCAGCAGTTACGCGACAGGCTCTGGAAACACCATATATTTT
v_gene: TRBV7-8; j_gene: TRBJ1-2; d_gene: .; abundance: .; CDR3aa: CASSLRGSSYGYTF; CDR3nt: TGTGCCAGCAGCTTAAGGGGGTCCAGCTATGGCTACACCTTC
v_gene: TRBV19; j_gene: TRBJ1-1; d_gene: .; abundance: .; CDR3aa: CASRSSQAWTEAFF; CDR3nt: TGTGCCAGTCGGTCGTCGCAAGCGTGGACTGAAGCTTTCTTT
v_gene: TRBV6-1; j_gene: TRBJ1-2; d_gene: TRBD1; abundance: .; CDR3aa: CASSESRDSRYRTF; CDR3nt: TGTGCCAGCAGTGAATCCCGGGACAGTCGATATCGCACCTTC
v_gene: TRBV14; j_gene: TRBJ2-5; d_gene: TRBD1; abundance: .; CDR3aa: CASSKDRVETQYF; CDR3nt: TGTGCCAGCAGCAAGGACAGGGTAGAGACCCAGTACTTC
v_gene: TRBV5-4; j_gene: TRBJ1-1; d_gene: TRBD1; abundance: .; CDR3aa: CASSGPRGRSSEAFF; CDR3nt: TGTGCCAGCAGCGGCCCCAGGGGGCGCAGCTCTGAAGCTTTCTTT
v_gene: TRBV18; j_gene: TRBJ2-1; d_gene: TRBD2; abundance: .; CDR3aa: CASSPVVAGGTNEQFF; CDR3nt: TGTGCCAGCTCACCAGTCGTGGCGGGAGGCACGAATGAGCAGTTCTTC
v_gene: TRBV5-5; j_gene: TRBJ2-5; d_gene: .; abundance: .; CDR3aa: CASSFELGQQETQYF; CDR3nt: TGTGCCAGCAGCTTCGAGTTAGGACAGCAAGAGACCCAGTACTTC
v_gene: TRBV4-3; j_gene: TRBJ1-3; d_gene: .; abundance: .; CDR3aa: CASSRGGAAGNTIYF; CDR3nt: TGCGCCAGCAGCCGTGGGGGCGCAGCGGGAAACACCATATATTTT
v_gene: TRBV30; j_gene: TRBJ2-2; d_gene: TRBD1; abundance: .; CDR3aa: CAWTGGQGIGELFF; CDR3nt: TGTGCCTGGACTGGGGGACAGGGAATCGGGGAGCTGTTTTTT
v_gene: TRBV4-1; j_gene: TRBJ2-3; d_gene: TRBD1; abundance: .; CDR3aa: CASSQGDRVTDTQYF; CDR3nt: TGCGCCAGCAGCCAAGGGGACAGAGTCACAGATACGCAGTATTTT
v_gene: TRBV7-2; j_gene: TRBJ1-1; d_gene: .; abundance: .; CDR3aa: CASSFRGGNTEAFF; CDR3nt: TGTGCCAGCAGCTTCCGCGGGGGGAACACTGAAGCTTTCTTT
v_gene: TRBV5-1; j_gene: TRBJ2-7; d_gene: TRBD2; abundance: once; CDR3aa: CASSFSGSTQLEQYF; CDR3nt: TGCGCCAGCAGCTTCAGCGGGAGTACCCAACTCGAGCAGTACTTC
v_gene: TRBV2; j_gene: TRBJ1-2; d_gene: .; abundance: .; CDR3aa: CASSEQGTDYGYTF; CDR3nt: TGTGCCAGCAGTGAACAGGGGACGGACTATGGCTACACCTTC
v_gene: TRBV24-1; j_gene: TRBJ2-5; d_gene: .; abundance: .; CDR3aa: CATSDFQGTQYF; CDR3nt: TGTGCCACCAGTGATTTCCAGGGGACCCAGTACTTC
v_gene: TRBV7-8; j_gene: TRBJ1-1; d_gene: TRBD1; abundance: .; CDR3aa: CASSRDRGENTEAFF; CDR3nt: TGTGCCAGCAGCAGAGACAGGGGCGAGAACACTGAAGCTTTCTTT
v_gene: TRBV5-1; j_gene: TRBJ2-2; d_gene: TRBD1; abundance: .; CDR3aa: CASSSGTGSPGELFF; CDR3nt: TGCGCCAGCAGCTCGGGGACAGGGTCCCCCGGGGAGCTGTTTTTT
v_gene: TRBV5-1; j_gene: TRBJ2-2; d_gene: .; abundance: .; CDR3aa: CASSLNTGELFF; CDR3nt: TGCGCCAGCAGCCTCAACACCGGGGAGCTGTTTTTT
v_gene: TRBV5-4; j_gene: TRBJ2-1; d_gene: .; abundance: .; CDR3aa: CASSSPRLDNEQFF; CDR3nt: TGTGCCAGCAGCTCCCCCAGGTTAGACAATGAGCAGTTCTTC
v_gene: TRBV10-3; j_gene: TRBJ1-4; d_gene: .; abundance: .; CDR3aa: CAISANREKLFF; CDR3nt: TGTGCCATCAGTGCAAACAGGGAAAAACTGTTTTTT
v_gene: TRBV27; j_gene: TRBJ1-2; d_gene: TRBD1; abundance: .; CDR3aa: CASSLTRDRGQYYGYTF; CDR3nt: TGTGCCAGCAGTTTAACCAGGGACAGGGGTCAATACTATGGCTACACCTTC
v_gene: TRBV28; j_gene: TRBJ2-1; d_gene: .; abundance: .; CDR3aa: CASSPLTGREVLWQFF; CDR3nt: TGTGCCAGCAGCCCCCTCACGGGCCGGGAAGTGTTGTGGCAGTTCTTC
v_gene: TRBV2; j_gene: TRBJ2-1; d_gene: .; abundance: .; CDR3aa: CASKDHDTYNEQFF; CDR3nt: TGTGCCAGCAAAGACCACGACACCTACAATGAGCAGTTCTTC
v_gene: TRBV19; j_gene: TRBJ1-4; d_gene: TRBD1; abundance: many; CDR3aa: CASSIDRTNTGGLFF; CDR3nt: TGTGCCAGTAGTATAGACCGGACCAACACAGGGGGGCTGTTTTTT
v_gene: TRBV19; j_gene: TRBJ1-1; d_gene: TRBD1; abundance: .; CDR3aa: CASSIGGTGVWTEAFF; CDR3nt: TGTGCCAGTAGTATAGGAGGGACAGGGGTTTGGACTGAAGCTTTCTTT
v_gene: TRBV19; j_gene: TRBJ1-1; d_gene: .; abundance: once; CDR3aa: CASTSGRNTEAFF; CDR3nt: TGTGCCAGTACCTCAGGCCGGAACACTGAAGCTTTCTTT
v_gene: TRBV2; j_gene: TRBJ1-2; d_gene: .; abundance: .; CDR3aa: CASKQGNGYGYTF; CDR3nt: TGTGCCAGTAAGCAGGGAAACGGCTATGGCTACACCTTC
v_gene: TRBV6-4; j_gene: TRBJ1-2; d_gene: TRBD1; abundance: .; CDR3aa: CASSQVPTGGLYGYTF; CDR3nt: TGTGCCAGCAGTCAGGTCCCGACAGGGGGCCTCTATGGCTACACCTTC
v_gene: TRBV30; j_gene: TRBJ1-5; d_gene: .; abundance: .; CDR3aa: CAWTPPTGQPQHF; CDR3nt: TGTGCCTGGACCCCCCCGACGGGACAGCCCCAGCATTTT
v_gene: TRBV30; j_gene: TRBJ1-5; d_gene: TRBD1; abundance: .; CDR3aa: CAWAGQGDQPQHF; CDR3nt: TGTGCCTGGGCGGGGCAGGGGGATCAGCCCCAGCATTTT
v_gene: TRBV7-2; j_gene: TRBJ2-1; d_gene: TRBD2; abundance: .; CDR3aa: CASSPGLGQFF; CDR3nt: TGTGCCAGCAGCCCCGGACTAGGGCAGTTCTTC
v_gene: TRBV30; j_gene: TRBJ1-2; d_gene: .; abundance: .; CDR3aa: CAWDNRYGYTF; CDR3nt: TGTGCCTGGGATAACAGGTACGGCTACACCTTC
v_gene: TRBV7-2; j_gene: TRBJ1-2; d_gene: TRBD1; abundance: .; CDR3aa: CASSQGQGGYGYTF; CDR3nt: TGTGCCAGCAGCCAAGGACAGGGAGGCTATGGCTACACCTTC
v_gene: TRBV2; j_gene: TRBJ2-4; d_gene: TRBD2; abundance: few; CDR3aa: CASSAGVFGTKYF; CDR3nt: TGTGCCAGCAGTGCGGGCGTGTTCGGGACTAAGTACTTC
v_gene: TRBV30; j_gene: TRBJ1-6; d_gene: TRBD1; abundance: .; CDR3aa: CAWSETDRGGDNSPLHF; CDR3nt: TGTGCCTGGAGCGAAACCGACAGGGGTGGGGATAATTCACCCCTCCACTTT
v_gene: TRBV5-1; j_gene: TRBJ1-2; d_gene: .; abundance: .; CDR3aa: CASRQEEHGYTF; CDR3nt: TGCGCCAGCAGGCAGGAGGAACATGGCTACACCTTC
v_gene: TRBV10-3; j_gene: TRBJ2-7; d_gene: .; abundance: few; CDR3aa: CAISGNRATTSYEQYF; CDR3nt: TGTGCCATCAGCGGGAACAGGGCCACAACCTCCTACGAGCAGTACTTC
v_gene: TRBV6-5; j_gene: TRBJ1-1; d_gene: .; abundance: once; CDR3aa: CASSYALRGNTEAFF; CDR3nt: TGTGCCAGCAGTTACGCACTTCGGGGGAACACTGAAGCTTTCTTT
v_gene: TRBV5-1; j_gene: TRBJ1-6; d_gene: .; abundance: .; CDR3aa: CASSFRTQNSPLHF; CDR3nt: TGCGCCAGCAGCTTTAGGACACAAAATTCACCCCTCCACTTT
v_gene: TRBV6-6; j_gene: TRBJ1-1; d_gene: .; abundance: .; CDR3aa: CASIKQGNTEAFF; CDR3nt: TGTGCCAGCATCAAACAGGGTAACACTGAAGCTTTCTTT
v_gene: TRBV4-1; j_gene: TRBJ2-1; d_gene: .; abundance: .; CDR3aa: CASSQVGGGSEQFF; CDR3nt: TGCGCCAGCAGCCAAGTGGGGGGTGGGAGTGAGCAGTTCTTC
v_gene: TRBV21-1; j_gene: TRBJ1-1; d_gene: .; abundance: once; CDR3aa: CANPAGNTEAFF; CDR3nt: TGTGCCAATCCGGCAGGGAACACTGAAGCTTTCTTT